This T cell receptor (beta chain) was sequenced during a study of blood T cell repertoires in COVID-19. Study details: Material from acute and convalescent COVID-19 was sourced from the United States, Italy and Spain. In each case, the material was cDNA or gDNA derived from T cells, B-cell-depleted T cells, or PBMCs.

V lost 4 bases and J lost 6, with 20 bases in between. The CDR3 totals 15 residues. Germline CDR1 SGHKS, CDR2 YYEKEE (reference sequence). As handled by the study authors: Reference gene primer amplification gave nucleated cell count estimates. Assay used: immunoSEQ multiplex PCR; TCRdb lists only in-frame clones, some missing. The DNA gave D and trimming, while V, J and clone size come from that table. This sample carries 120,000 to 150,000 clones, around 80% of them seen once, and the ten largest clones take less than 50%. Sequencing used peripheral blood. The V and J genes are TRBV5-5 and TRBJ2-7; maybe TRBD2 (6 bases). This sequence originates from a human donor in a cohort sampled during active COVID-19. The CDR3 DNA follows: TGTGCCAGCAGCGTAATCGGGACTGGAACCGCCGAGCAGTACTTC. This codes for CASSVIGTGTAEQYF.